The 10 T cell receptor beta chains below all came from one sample that was sequenced in a study of blood T cell repertoires in COVID-19. Clones were read by immunoSEQ multiplex PCR, and TCRdb kept only the in-frame ones, dropping some. The table includes 150,000 to 200,000 clones, about 87% detected once. The specimen sequenced was peripheral blood. The receptors were gathered from a woman in her 70s with COVID-19, enrolled during active disease.

V usage is TRBV7-6 and J usage is TRBJ1-3; D is perhaps TRBD1 (6 bases). The CDR3 is made up of 15 amino acids. In germline, CDR1 is SGHVS, CDR2 FNYEAQ. Trimming shortened V by 4 bases and J by 4 bases, and 14 bases separated the two germline ends. In nucleotides, the CDR3 is TGTGCCAGCAGCTGGGTAGGGGGTTCAGGAAACACCATATATTTT. Translated: CASSWVGGSGNTIYF.

The V and J genes are TRBV19 and TRBJ2-3, with a possible D match to TRBD1 (6 bases). The V end was cut by 2 bases, the J end by 0 bases, with 12 bases between. The CDR3 runs 16 residues. CDR1 LNHDA and CDR2 SQIVND come from the germline V gene (reference sequence). The CDR3 is CASSIRQAPSTDTQYF. The CDR3 DNA reads TGTGCCAGTAGTATAAGACAGGCCCCTAGCACAGATACGCAGTATTTT.

CDR3 DNA: TGCGCCAGCAGCTTGGACAGTTTCAGCAATCAGCCCCAGCATTTT. Protein: CASSLDSFSNQPQHF. This sequence joins TRBV5-1 and TRBJ1-5; no definite D call. The V and J ends lost 0 bases and 1 base respectively, with 8 bases between them. The CDR3 consists of 15 residues. CDR1 and CDR2 (germline): SGHRS, YFSETQ.

The CDR3 loop reads CASSSYRDGNIQYF. In DNA, the CDR3 is TGTGCCAGCAGTTCCTACAGGGACGGAAACATTCAGTACTTC. The rearrangement links TRBV2 to TRBJ2-4, with TRBD1 as a possible D gene (6 bases). V dropped 5 bases and J dropped 6 bases, with 14 bases sitting between them. The CDR3 runs 14 residues. The germline V gene has CDR1 SNHLY and CDR2 FYNNEI. Drawing the rest from reference TRBV2 and TRBJ2-4, the complete variable domain is EPEVTQTPSHQVTQMGQEVILRCVPISNHLYFYWYRQILGQKVEFLVSFYNNEISEKSEIFDDQFSVERPDGSNFTLKIRSTKLEDSAMYFCASSSYRDGNIQYFGAGTRLSVL.

V and J are TRBV19 and TRBJ1-1; no clear D. Trimming removed 4 bases from V and 0 bases from J, with 3 bases in between. The germline V gene has CDR1 LNHDA and CDR2 SQIVND (reference sequence). The CDR3 sequence is 12 residues long. CDR3 sequence: CASSTLNTEAFF. CDR3 nucleotides: TGTGCCAGTAGTACTCTGAACACTGAAGCTTTCTTT. Together with reference TRBV19 and TRBJ1-1, the CDR3 gives the full variable domain: DGGITQSPKYLFRKEGQNVTLSCEQNLNHDAMYWYRQDPGQGLRLIYYSQIVNDFQKGDIAEGYSVSREKKESFPLTVTSAQKNPTAFYLCASSTLNTEAFFGQGTRLTVV.

The chain uses TRBV3-1 (or the pseudogene TRBV3-2) and TRBJ1-3, with 7 bases aligning to TRBD1. V lost 4 bases and J lost 7; bases outside the gene matches: 4. The CDR3 extends over 13 amino acids. Germline V CDR1 and CDR2: LGHDT, YNNKEL (reference sequence). The CDR3 coding sequence is TGTGCCAGCAGCCGGGACAGACCGAACACCATATATTTT. Its translation: CASSRDRPNTIYF.

The J gene is TRBJ1-2, the V gene TRBV7-3; D is uncertain. There are 14 residues in the CDR3. V was trimmed by 4 bases and J by 8 bases, leaving 17 bases between them. From germline, CDR1 is SGHTA and CDR2 FQGTGA. The CDR3 reads CASSYGPLREGYTF. DNA for the CDR3: TGTGCCAGCAGCTACGGACCGTTGAGGGAAGGCTACACCTTC.

This sequence joins TRBV15 and TRBJ2-7; D is possibly TRBD1 (6 bases). Per germline, CDR1 LNHNV and CDR2 YYDKDF (reference sequence). V was shortened by 6 bases and J by 0 bases, with 9 bases between the two germline ends. The CDR3 is 13 residues long. CDR3 region: CATRGAFSYEQYF. In nucleotides, the CDR3 is TGTGCCACCAGGGGGGCTTTCTCCTACGAGCAGTACTTC.

The chain joins TRBV6-5 to TRBJ2-3, with 7 bases matching TRBD1. Germline CDR1 reads MNHEY; CDR2 reads SVGAGI. The V gene end was trimmed by 5 bases and the J gene end by 6 bases; junction bases not matched to a gene: 8. The CDR3 is made up of 14 amino acids. Here the CDR3 reads CASSQTGILDTQYF. In nucleotides, the CDR3 is TGTGCCAGCAGTCAGACAGGGATCCTTGATACGCAGTATTTT.

The rearrangement uses TRBV7-3 and TRBJ2-5; no definite D call. The germline V and J ends were trimmed by 5 bases and 0 bases, with 7 bases remaining between them. This CDR3 region has 13 residues. Germline V gene data show CDR1 as SGHTA and CDR2 as FQGTGA. This CDR3 is CASSPLDQETQYF. CDR3 DNA: TGTGCCAGCAGCCCCCTTGACCAAGAGACCCAGTACTTC.